This record covers a single T cell receptor beta chain. Its target antigen remains unknown. The record has no base qualities; no much larger clone is one base away. The immunoSEQ Assay, a bias-controlled multiplex PCR, was used to amplify TCRbeta CDR3 regions from genomic DNA. Per the authors' processing: Nucleated cell counts per sample were estimated from amplification of reference gene primers within the assay. Sequence reads were collapsed and filtered to measure the absolute abundance of every unique TCRbeta CDR3 rearrangement. For each sample, productive Simpson clonality was calculated as the square root of Simpson's diversity index over productive rearrangements. Held by TCRdb, this immuneACCESS table contains in-frame sequences only and omits some clones. Under half of the omission traces to an unresolved V gene where checked; the cause of the rest is unknown. From that table come the V and J calls and clone size; the DNA was used to work out D and trimming. In this sample the table shows about 280,000 clones, more than 85% of which occur a single time. The ten top clones hold about 4.6% of the sample.

The source of the sample is a study of blood T cell repertoires in COVID-19 (TCRdb year 2020). Study-wide context: Collaborator samples came from the United States, Italy and Spain and covered acute and convalescent phases of COVID-19. The material from the prospective study consisted of cDNA or gDNA derived from T cells, B-cell-depleted T cells, or PBMCs. Subjects who had been exposed to COVID-19, were actively infected with it, or had recovered from it provided the deeply sampled blood TCRbeta repertoires that made up the dataset. The repertoires were made available in a free public database intended to serve as a resource for research on the immune response to SARS-CoV-2. The samples were drawn from the first 160 participants of the ongoing ImmuneRACE study and from more than 1,000 subjects provided by 6 global collaborators. Nearly every sample came with metadata listing a de-identified subject ID, COVID-19 status, age in years and sex. HLA class I and class II types, where available, came from metadata supplied by the sample provider rather than from assay-based typing. Broad study findings and their caveats: Clinical and demographic metadata were provided uncurated, with the amount varying by source and participant.

Each collaborating institution followed its own protocols to collect whole blood in K2EDTA tubes. For TCRbeta analysis, collaborator samples were shipped as frozen whole blood, as isolated PBMCs, or as DNA extracted from either sample type. CDR3 length: 15 amino acids, cysteine to phenylalanine. Only CDR3 DNA remains: 45 bases, in frame from the first base. Looking up the germline V gene yields CDR1 SGHRS and CDR2 YFSETQ. The V and J ends are trimmed by 1 base and 2 bases, leaving 12 bases between them. Sequencing was carried out using peripheral blood. The origin of this receptor is a man aged 35 to 55 with acute or convalescent COVID-19. The chain is made from TRBV5-1 and TRBJ1-1, with the D gene too uncertain to name. The CDR3 protein: CASSLMTPGNTEAFF. DNA sequence: TGCGCCAGCAGCTTGATGACCCCAGGAAACACTGAAGCTTTCTTT. The full variable domain, with segments outside the CDR3 supplied by the reference TRBV5-1 and TRBJ1-1 proteins, appears as KAGVTQTPRYLIKTRGQQVTLSCSPISGHRSVSWYQQTPGQGLQFLFEYFSETQRNKGNFPGRFSGRQFSNSRSEMNVSTLELGDSALYLCASSLMTPGNTEAFFGQGTRLTVV.